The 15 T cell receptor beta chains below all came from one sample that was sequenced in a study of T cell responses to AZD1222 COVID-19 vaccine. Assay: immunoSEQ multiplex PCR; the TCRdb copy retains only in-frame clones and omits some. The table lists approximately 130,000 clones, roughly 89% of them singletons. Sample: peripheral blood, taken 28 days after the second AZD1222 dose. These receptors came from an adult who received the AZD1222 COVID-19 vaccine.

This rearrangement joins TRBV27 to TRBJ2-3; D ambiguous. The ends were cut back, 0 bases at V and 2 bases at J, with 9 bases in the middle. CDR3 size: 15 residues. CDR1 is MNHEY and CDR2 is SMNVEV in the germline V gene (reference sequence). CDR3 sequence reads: CASSLSQLPTDTQYF. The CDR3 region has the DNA TGTGCCAGCAGTTTATCTCAACTTCCCACAGATACGCAGTATTTT.

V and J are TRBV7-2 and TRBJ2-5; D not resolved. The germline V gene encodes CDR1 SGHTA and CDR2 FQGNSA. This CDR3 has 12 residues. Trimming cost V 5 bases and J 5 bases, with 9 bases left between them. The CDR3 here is CASSISLETQYF. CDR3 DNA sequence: TGTGCCAGCAGCATCAGTTTGGAGACCCAGTACTTC.

The CDR3 sequence: CASSDKTINQPQHF. In DNA, the CDR3 is TGTGCCAGCAGTGATAAGACTATTAATCAGCCCCAGCATTTT. The chain uses TRBV6-1 and TRBJ1-5, with D hard to call. Germline CDR1 and CDR2: MNHNS and SASEGT. Trimming shortened V by 3 bases and J by 4 bases, and 10 bases separated the two germline ends. The length of the CDR3 is 14 residues.

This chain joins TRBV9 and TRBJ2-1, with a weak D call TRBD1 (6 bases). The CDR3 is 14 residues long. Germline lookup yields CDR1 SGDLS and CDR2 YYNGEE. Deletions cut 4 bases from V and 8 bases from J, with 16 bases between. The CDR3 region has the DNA TGTGCCAGCAGCCTTACTAGACAGGTCCATGAGCAGTTCTTC. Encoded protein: CASSLTRQVHEQFF.

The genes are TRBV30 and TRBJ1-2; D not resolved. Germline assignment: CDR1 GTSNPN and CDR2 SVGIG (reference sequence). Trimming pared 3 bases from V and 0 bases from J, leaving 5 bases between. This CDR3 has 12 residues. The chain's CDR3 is CAWSAANYGYTF. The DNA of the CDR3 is TGTGCCTGGAGCGCCGCTAACTATGGCTACACCTTC. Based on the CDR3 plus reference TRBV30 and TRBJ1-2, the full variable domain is SQTIHQWPATLVQPVGSPLSLECTVEGTSNPNLYWYRQAAGRGLQLLFYSVGIGQISSEVPQNLSASRPQDRQFILSSKKLLLSDSGFYLCAWSAANYGYTFGSGTRLTVV.

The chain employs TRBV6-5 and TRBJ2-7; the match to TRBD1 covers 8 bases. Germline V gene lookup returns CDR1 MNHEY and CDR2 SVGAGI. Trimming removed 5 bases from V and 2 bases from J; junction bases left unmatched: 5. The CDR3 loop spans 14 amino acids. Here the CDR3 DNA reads TGTGCCAGCAGTCCGGGGACAGGCCCCTACGAGCAGTACTTC. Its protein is CASSPGTGPYEQYF.

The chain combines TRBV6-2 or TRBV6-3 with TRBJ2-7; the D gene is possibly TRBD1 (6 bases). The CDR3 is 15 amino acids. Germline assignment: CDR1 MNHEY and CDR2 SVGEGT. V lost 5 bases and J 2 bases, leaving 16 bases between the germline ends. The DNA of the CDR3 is TGTGCCAGCAGTCCCCTGGACAGAACAGCCTACGAGCAGTACTTC. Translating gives CASSPLDRTAYEQYF.

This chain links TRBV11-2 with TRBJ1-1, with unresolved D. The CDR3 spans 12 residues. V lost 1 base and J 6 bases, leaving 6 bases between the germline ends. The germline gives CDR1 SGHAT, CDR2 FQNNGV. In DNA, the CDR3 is TGTGCCAGCAGCTTAGGGGTTTCTGAAGCTTTCTTT. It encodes CASSLGVSEAFF.

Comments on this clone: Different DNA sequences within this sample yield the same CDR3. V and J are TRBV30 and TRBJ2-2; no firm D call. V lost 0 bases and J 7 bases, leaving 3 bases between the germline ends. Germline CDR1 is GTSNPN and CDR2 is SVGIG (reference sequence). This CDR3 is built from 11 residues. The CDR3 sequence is CAWSVGGELFF. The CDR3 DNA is TGTGCCTGGAGTGTAGGCGGGGAGCTGTTTTTT.

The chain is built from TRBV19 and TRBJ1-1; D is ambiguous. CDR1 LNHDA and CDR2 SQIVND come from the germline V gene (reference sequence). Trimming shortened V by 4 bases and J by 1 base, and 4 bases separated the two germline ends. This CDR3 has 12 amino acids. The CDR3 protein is CASSTGNTEAFF. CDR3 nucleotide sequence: TGTGCCAGTAGTACGGGGAACACTGAAGCTTTCTTT.

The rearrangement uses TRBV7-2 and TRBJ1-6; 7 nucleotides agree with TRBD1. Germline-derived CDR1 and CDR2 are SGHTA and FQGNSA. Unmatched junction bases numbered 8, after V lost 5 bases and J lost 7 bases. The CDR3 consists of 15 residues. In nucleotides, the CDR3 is TGTGCCAGCAGCGTAGAGGGGGCCGGGAATTCACCCCTCCACTTT. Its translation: CASSVEGAGNSPLHF.

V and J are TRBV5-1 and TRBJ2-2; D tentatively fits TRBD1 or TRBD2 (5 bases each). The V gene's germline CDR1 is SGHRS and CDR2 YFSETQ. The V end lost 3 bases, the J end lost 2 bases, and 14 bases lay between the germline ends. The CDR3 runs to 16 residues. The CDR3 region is CASSSPLGANTGELFF. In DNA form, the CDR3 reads TGCGCCAGCAGCTCCCCTCTCGGGGCCAACACCGGGGAGCTGTTTTTT. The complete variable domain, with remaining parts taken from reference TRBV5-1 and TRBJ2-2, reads KAGVTQTPRYLIKTRGQQVTLSCSPISGHRSVSWYQQTPGQGLQFLFEYFSETQRNKGNFPGRFSGRQFSNSRSEMNVSTLELGDSALYLCASSSPLGANTGELFFGEGSRLTVL.

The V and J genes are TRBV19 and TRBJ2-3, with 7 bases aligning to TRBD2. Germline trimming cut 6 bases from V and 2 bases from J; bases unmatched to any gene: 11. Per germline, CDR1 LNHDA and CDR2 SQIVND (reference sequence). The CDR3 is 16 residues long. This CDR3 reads CASSPQRDQATDTQYF. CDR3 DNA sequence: TGTGCCAGTAGCCCTCAGCGGGACCAAGCCACAGATACGCAGTATTTT. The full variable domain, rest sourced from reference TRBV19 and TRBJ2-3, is DGGITQSPKYLFRKEGQNVTLSCEQNLNHDAMYWYRQDPGQGLRLIYYSQIVNDFQKGDIAEGYSVSREKKESFPLTVTSAQKNPTAFYLCASSPQRDQATDTQYFGPGTRLTVL.

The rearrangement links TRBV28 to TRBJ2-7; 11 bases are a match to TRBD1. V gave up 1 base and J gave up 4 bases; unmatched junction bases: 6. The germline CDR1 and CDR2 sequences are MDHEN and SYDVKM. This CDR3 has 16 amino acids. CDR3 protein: CASSLLGQGGAYEQYF. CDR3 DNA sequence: TGTGCCAGCAGTTTATTGGGACAGGGGGGCGCTTACGAGCAGTACTTC.

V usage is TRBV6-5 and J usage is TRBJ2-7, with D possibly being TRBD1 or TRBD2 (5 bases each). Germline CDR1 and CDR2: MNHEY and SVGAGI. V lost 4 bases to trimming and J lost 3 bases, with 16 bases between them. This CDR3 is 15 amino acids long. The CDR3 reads CASSFGTASGYEQYF. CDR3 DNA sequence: TGTGCCAGCAGTTTTGGGACGGCTTCTGGCTACGAGCAGTACTTC.